This paragraph reports one T cell receptor (beta chain). It lacks a known antigen. Per-base qualities were not stored, and no clone one base away is much larger. These data belong to a study of memory CD4+ T cells and cytomegalovirus serostatus (dated by TCRdb to between 2018 and 2021). Describing the broader study: The 35 or so healthy Belgian adults in the cohort included 9 who were CMV seropositive and roughly 25 who were CMV seronegative. The study sequenced CD4+ memory TCRbeta repertoires of a Belgian cohort with known cytomegalovirus serostatus to replicate a published TCR-based CMV serostatus classifier. The full study reports these points: The results were interpreted as suggesting that the CMV-associated TCR signature is largely present in the CD4+ memory repertoire. Of more than 150 previously reported CMV-associated TCRbeta sequences, about 72 appeared in the CD4+ memory repertoires, each in one to five individuals. Only CD4+CD45RO+ memory cells were sequenced, in contrast to the original study, which included naive and memory CD4+ and CD8+ populations. CMV serostatus prediction reached a median bootstrapped AUC of about 0.94 with the original framework and just over 0.9 with a US-trained random forest. A median bootstrapped AUC of 0.95 with a 95% CI of 0.76-1.00 was achieved on the Belgian cohort by the original-framework classifier.

The germline V gene sets CDR1 to SGHVS and CDR2 to FNYEAQ. V drops 4 bases and J drops 3 bases, leaving 3 bases in between. The CDR3 runs 11 amino acids, cysteine and phenylalanine included. Only the CDR3 region is kept as DNA, spanning 33 bases read in frame from base 1. Genomic DNA was extracted from sorted cells with the Quick-DNA Microprep Kit. Amplification of TCRbeta DNA was done with the immunoSEQ hsTCRbeta kit, following the protocol from the manufacturer. An Illumina MiSeq instrument was used to sequence the TCRbeta libraries. The paper's data handling went like this. Once out-of-frame sequences had been removed, a few million distinct TCRbeta sequences were left, which works out to an average of roughly 70,000 per individual. Each individual was scored according to the count of 160 or so previously reported CMV-associated TCRbeta sequences and the total productive distinct TCRbeta count. A beta-binomial model was reimplemented in Python, and scikit-learn random forests with default parameters were trained on data from the US cohort. Classifier performance on the Belgian cohort was summarized as median AUC with percentile confidence intervals over 10,000 bootstrap iterations. The immuneACCESS repertoire file appears here via TCRdb, limited to in-frame rearrangements. These files lack a portion of the clones; in checked studies, under half of the deficit traces to unresolved V genes, and the cause of the others is not known. V and J calls and clone size are those listed in that table; D and trimming were worked out from the DNA. Across this sample there are approximately 40,000 clones, with approximately 80% seen only once. Clones ranked in the top ten supply under 0.7% of the sample.

Single viable CD3+CD4+CD8-CD45RO+ cells were sorted as memory CD4+ T cells on a FACSAria II. CMV serostatus was determined using a Roche Elecsys assay that detects serum IgG against CMV pp150, pp28, p38 and p52. After the samples were thawed, total CD4+ T cells were enriched through positive selection using CD4 magnetic microbeads. The samples came from a different study that was designed specifically to examine the CD4+ T cell memory repertoire. Peripheral blood mononuclear cells were isolated and cryopreserved following standard operating procedures; serum was stored at -80 °C. The staining relied on CD3-PerCP (BW264/56), CD4-APC (RPA-T4), CD45RO-PE (UCHT1) and CD8-Pacific Orange (3B5) antibodies, and Sytox blue was used to exclude non-viable cells.

Sequences were obtained from memory CD4+ T cells from blood. The sequence was obtained from an adult in good health and CMV-seronegative. The rearrangement joined TRBV7-6 to TRBJ1-1, with the D gene too uncertain to name. The CDR3 amino acid sequence is: CASSSYTEAFF. The nucleotide sequence is given as TGTGCCAGCAGCTCATACACTGAAGCTTTCTTT.